The 32 T cell receptor beta chains below were found in one sample sequenced in a study of T cells in Graves' hyperthyroidism and ophthalmopathy. Amplification yielded TCR beta CDR3 regions, with RNA transcripts as the source. With the HTBI primer set, the TCR CDR3 went through a first round of RT-PCR. TCRdb redid the calling of the multiplex PCR reads with MiXCR, one entry per CDR3 protein. The sample has some 400,000 distinct CDR3 sequences; under 20% are singletons. The sample consisted of blood. All receptors come from a woman aged 18-29 years with Graves' hyperthyroidism.

At least ten counts were recorded for this clonotype. The V gene is TRBV9, the J gene TRBJ2-5; unclear D gene. The germline V gene encodes CDR1 SGDLS and CDR2 YYNGEE. V dropped 0 bases and J dropped 2 bases, with 14 bases sitting between them. CDR3 length: 16 residues. CDR3 sequence reads: CASSVGPWQAQETQYF. CDR3 sequence (DNA): TGTGCCAGCAGCGTAGGCCCCTGGCAAGCACAAGAGACCCAGTACTTC.

This clonotype was detected many times. The gene calls are TRBV6-1 and TRBJ1-1; D remains ambiguous. Germline loops: CDR1 MNHNS, CDR2 SASEGT. This CDR3 has 13 residues. Trimming shortened V by 6 bases and J by 1 base, and 9 bases separated the two germline ends. CDR3 DNA sequence: TGTGCCAGCAGCCGACAAAGGAACACTGAAGCTTTCTTT. Translated, it gives CASSRQRNTEAFF.

This clonotype was recorded at least ten times. CDR3 sequence (DNA): TGTGCCATCAGTGAAGGGGGGACCTACGAGCAGTACTTC. Translating it yields CAISEGGTYEQYF. The chain uses TRBV10-3 and TRBJ2-7, with D perhaps being TRBD1 or TRBD2 (6 bases each). The germline V and J ends were trimmed by 3 bases and 2 bases, with 8 bases remaining between them. The germline V gene encodes CDR1 ENHRY and CDR2 SYGVKD. The CDR3 is 13 residues long.

This clonotype showed up many times. The V gene is TRBV27, the J gene TRBJ2-4; 9 bases fit TRBD1. Germline V lookup: CDR1 MNHEY, CDR2 SMNVEV (reference sequence). This CDR3 comprises 14 residues. V lost 5 bases, J lost 6 bases, and 5 bases stayed unmatched. CDR3 sequence: CASSKGQGLNIQYF. In DNA form, the CDR3 reads TGTGCCAGCAGTAAGGGACAGGGCTTAAACATTCAGTACTTC.

The chain recombines TRBV2 with TRBJ1-2, with TRBD1 matching 9 bases. The CDR3 spans 14 residues. CDR1 is SNHLY, CDR2 FYNNEI, per germline. The V gene end was trimmed by 6 bases and the J gene end by 7 bases; junction bases not matched to a gene: 9. The CDR3 DNA sequence: TGTGCCAGCAGGGGAGACAGGGGGAATAGTGGCTACACCTTC. Its translation is CASRGDRGNSGYTF.

Many counts were recorded for this clonotype. The chain links TRBV20-1 to TRBJ1-2; D is perhaps TRBD1 (5 bases). The CDR3 is 13 amino acids. Germline-derived CDR1 and CDR2 are DFQATT and SNEGSKA (reference sequence). V lost 3 bases, J lost 0 bases, and 8 bases lay in between. The CDR3 spells CSARQTANYGYTF. The CDR3 nucleotides read TGCAGTGCTAGGCAGACAGCTAACTATGGCTACACCTTC.

There are many counts of this clonotype. The chain has TRBV20-1 and TRBJ1-2; TRBD1 might be the D (5 bases). Germline CDR1 is DFQATT and CDR2 is SNEGSKA (reference sequence). The V end lost 6 bases, the J end lost 4 bases, and 9 bases lay between the germline ends. CDR3 length equals 11 residues. CDR3 amino acids: CSAPDTYGYTF. The CDR3 DNA is TGCAGTGCCCCGGACACCTATGGCTACACCTTC.

This clonotype was seen many times. The chain joins TRBV12-5 to TRBJ1-2; D is possibly TRBD1 (5 bases). This CDR3 spans 19 amino acids. V was trimmed by 0 bases and J by 8 bases, leaving 28 bases between them. Germline assignment: CDR1 LGHNT and CDR2 FRNRAP. The CDR3 coding sequence is TGTGCTAGTGGTTTGGTCCCTGTCGCAGGAGGGGAGAGCCCAATAGGCTACACCTTC. The encoded protein is CASGLVPVAGGESPIGYTF.

This clonotype showed up just a few times. The chain carries TRBV30 and TRBJ1-2, with D possibly being TRBD1 (5 bases). The V and J ends lost 5 bases and 2 bases respectively, with 12 bases between them. The CDR3 totals 13 residues. Germline values: CDR1 GTSNPN, CDR2 SVGIG (reference sequence). CDR3 nucleotides: TGTGCCTGGGGGTGGACATTAAACTATGGCTACACCTTC. Translation gives CAWGWTLNYGYTF.

This clonotype was seen repeatedly, ten times or more. This may stem from a read error, because a much larger clone lies one nucleotide away. This chain uses TRBV20-1 with TRBJ2-7; unclear D gene. The length of the CDR3 is 14 residues. Trimming took 4 bases from V and 2 from J, leaving 15 bases between them. CDR1 and CDR2 from the germline V gene are DFQATT and SNEGSKA (reference sequence). CDR3 sequence reads: CSATPETVTYEQYF. CDR3 DNA sequence: TGCAGTGCTACCCCAGAGACGGTTACCTACGAGCAGTACTTC.

Concerning this clonotype: It may be a read error: a sequence one base away is much more abundant. The rearrangement joins TRBV7-8 to TRBJ2-2, with TRBD2 as a possible D gene (7 bases). Germline CDR1 reads SGHVS; CDR2 reads FQNEAQ. The CDR3 length is 15 residues. The CDR3 DNA reads as TGTGCCAGCAGCTTAGCGGCGGGGGCAACCGGGGAGCTGTTGTTT. Translating it yields CASSLAAGATGELLF.

This clonotype was counted between two and nine times. The rearrangement uses TRBV7-3 and TRBJ1-1, with D unresolved. With 0 bases removed from V and 0 bases from J, the gap between germline ends came to 11 bases. Germline loops: CDR1 SGHTA, CDR2 FQGTGA. The CDR3 runs to 16 residues. CDR3 nucleotides: TGTGCCAGCAGCTTAACTATCTTACGCCTGAACACTGAAGCTTTCTTT. Translation gives CASSLTILRLNTEAFF.

This clonotype was picked up many times. This chain joins TRBV6-5 and TRBJ1-6; no firm D call. V gave up 5 bases and J gave up 5 bases, with 7 bases separating them. The CDR3 runs to 13 residues. Germline-derived CDR1 and CDR2 are MNHEY and SVGAGI. CDR3 amino acids: CASSRIDNSPLHF. DNA for the CDR3: TGTGCCAGCAGTCGGATTGATAATTCACCCCTCCACTTT.

The table lists this clonotype with many counts. V gene TRBV12-3 or TRBV12-4 combines with J gene TRBJ1-1; a possible D gene is TRBD1 (5 bases). Trimming removed 6 bases at V and 7 bases at J, with 15 bases between. This CDR3 region has 13 residues. The chain's CDR3 is CASSDSGVLEAFF. CDR3 in DNA: TGTGCCAGCAGCGACTCGGGGGTCCTTGAAGCTTTCTTT.

This clonotype came up many times. The chain couples TRBV6-1 to TRBJ1-1; D gene unclear. V lost 7 bases and J lost 6, with 15 bases in between. The CDR3 loop spans 13 amino acids. Germline V gene sequence: CDR1 MNHNS, CDR2 SASEGT. The CDR3 region is CASTPWERAEAFF. DNA for the CDR3: TGTGCCAGCACCCCCTGGGAGAGGGCTGAAGCTTTCTTT.

This clonotype was observed a few times. The gene calls are TRBV7-9 and TRBJ1-2; D not resolved. CDR1 is SEHNR and CDR2 is FQNEAQ in the germline V gene (reference sequence). Trimming shortened V by 1 base and J by 10 bases, and 7 bases separated the two germline ends. The CDR3 extends over 11 amino acids. The CDR3 spells CASSLVNLYTF. Here the CDR3 DNA reads TGTGCCAGCAGCTTAGTAAACCTCTACACCTTC.

This clonotype was seen many times. The V and J genes are TRBV7-9 and TRBJ1-1; weak D call: TRBD1 (5 bases). V lost 3 bases and J lost 7, with 12 bases in between. The CDR3 runs to 13 residues. Germline CDR1 reads SEHNR; CDR2 reads FQNEAQ (reference sequence). Here the CDR3 DNA reads TGTGCCAGCAGCTTCCCGCAGGGTAATGAAGCTTTCTTT. Translation gives CASSFPQGNEAFF.

V and J are TRBV10-1 and TRBJ2-2; the D gene is possibly TRBD2 (7 bases). This CDR3 is 16 amino acids long. CDR1 and CDR2 from the germline V gene are WNHNN and SYGVQD (reference sequence). V was trimmed by 11 bases and J by 2 bases, leaving 21 bases between them. The CDR3 reads CAGQQGGVSNTGELFF. As DNA, the CDR3 is TGCGCCGGCCAACAAGGGGGGGTTTCCAACACCGGGGAGCTGTTTTTT.

The sample holds many counts of this clonotype. The CDR3 DNA is TGTGCCAGCAGTGAATCCTATGGCCTTTCCTACGAGCAGTACTTC. Protein sequence: CASSESYGLSYEQYF. The V gene is TRBV6-1, the J gene TRBJ2-7; unclear D gene. The CDR3 totals 15 residues. Germline CDR1 reads MNHNS; CDR2 reads SASEGT. V lost 2 bases to trimming and J lost 1 base, with 12 bases between them.

This clonotype was seen at least ten times. This chain uses TRBV7-6 with TRBJ2-5; tentatively, D is TRBD2 (6 bases). The CDR3 covers 13 residues. Germline CDR1 is SGHVS and CDR2 is FNYEAQ. V was cut by 2 bases and J by 5 bases, with 9 bases left in between. CDR3 bases: TGTGCCAGCAGCTTAACTCTAGCGGAGACCCAGTACTTC. Translation: CASSLTLAETQYF.

This clonotype came up many times. This chain joins TRBV19 and TRBJ2-7; TRBD1 aligns across 7 bases. Trimming cost V 4 bases and J 3 bases; bases outside gene matches: 6. The V gene's germline CDR1 is LNHDA and CDR2 SQIVND (reference sequence). The CDR3 is 14 residues long. The CDR3 region has the DNA TGTGCCAGTAGTACCCGACAGGGTAGCTACGAGCAGTACTTC. As protein: CASSTRQGSYEQYF.

Many counts were recorded for this clonotype. The V call is TRBV6-5, the J call TRBJ2-7; D might be TRBD2 (5 bases). V lost 7 bases to trimming and J lost 0 bases, with 10 bases between them. The V gene's germline CDR1 is MNHEY and CDR2 SVGAGI. The CDR3 is 13 amino acids. The CDR3 sequence is CASKGGPSYEQYF. The CDR3 DNA reads TGTGCCAGCAAAGGAGGACCCTCCTACGAGCAGTACTTC.

This clonotype was seen repeatedly, ten times or more. The chain combines TRBV6-1 with TRBJ1-6, with TRBD1 identical over 10 bases. This CDR3 region has 15 residues. In germline, CDR1 is MNHNS, CDR2 SASEGT. V was pared by 1 base and J by 6 bases, with 0 bases of the junction left unmatched. The CDR3 spells CASSEGTGGNSPLHF. CDR3 DNA sequence: TGTGCCAGCAGTGAAGGGACAGGGGGTAATTCACCCCTCCACTTT.

The chain carries TRBV6-5 and TRBJ1-2; the match to TRBD1 covers 9 bases. The germline V gene encodes CDR1 MNHEY and CDR2 SVGAGI. This CDR3 contains 15 residues. V lost 2 bases, J lost 6 bases, and 7 bases stayed unmatched. The CDR3 nucleotides are TGTGCCAGCAGTTACCTAGGGACAGGGATTCATGGCTACACCTTC. Translating it yields CASSYLGTGIHGYTF.

This clonotype was picked up many times. This chain joins TRBV20-1 and TRBJ2-5; D might be TRBD1 or TRBD2, each matching 5 bases. CDR3 length equals 15 residues. V lost 0 bases and J 4 bases, leaving 15 bases between the germline ends. The V gene's germline CDR1 is DFQATT and CDR2 SNEGSKA (reference sequence). CDR3 region: CSARDRLTGGETQYF. CDR3 bases: TGCAGTGCTAGAGACCGGTTGACTGGGGGAGAGACCCAGTACTTC.

The V gene is TRBV12-5, the J gene TRBJ1-2; maybe TRBD1 (6 bases). V dropped 8 bases and J dropped 4 bases, with 20 bases sitting between them. In germline, CDR1 is LGHNT, CDR2 FRNRAP. CDR3 length: 15 amino acids. CDR3: CASSSLDSFLYGYTF. The CDR3 bases are TGTGCTAGTAGTTCTCTGGACAGCTTCCTCTATGGCTACACCTTC.

The V gene is TRBV27, the J gene TRBJ2-4; 9 bases match TRBD1. In germline, CDR1 is MNHEY, CDR2 SMNVEV (reference sequence). CDR3 length: 15 residues. V gave up 5 bases and J gave up 8 bases; unmatched junction bases: 10. The CDR3 sequence: CASSTTGTGFDIQYF. The CDR3 DNA follows: TGTGCCAGCAGTACCACCGGGACAGGGTTTGACATTCAGTACTTC.

This clonotype was detected ten times or more. The chain is built from TRBV6-2 or TRBV6-3 and TRBJ2-5, with D unresolved. The CDR3 totals 12 residues. The germline V gene has CDR1 MNHEY and CDR2 SVGEGT. Trimming pared 6 bases from V and 3 bases from J, leaving 8 bases between. DNA of the CDR3: TGTGCCAGCAGGAGGCTAGAAGAGACCCAGTACTTC. It translates to CASRRLEETQYF.

This clonotype was counted at least ten times. The J gene is TRBJ1-2, the V gene TRBV19; possibly TRBD1 for D (6 bases). V lost 4 bases to trimming and J lost 4 bases, with 13 bases between them. The germline gives CDR1 LNHDA, CDR2 SQIVND (reference sequence). The CDR3 spans 14 residues. The CDR3 sequence is CASSTTQGGYGYTF. The CDR3 nucleotides are TGTGCCAGTAGTACGACACAGGGAGGCTATGGCTACACCTTC.

This clonotype was observed a few times. This could be a read error, since a much larger clone is one nucleotide away. J is TRBJ2-4 and V is TRBV27; D is unclear. The V gene's germline CDR1 is MNHEY and CDR2 SMNVEV (reference sequence). This CDR3 region has 13 residues. The CDR3 protein is CASSFSGKNIKYF. CDR3 DNA: TGTGCCAGCAGTTTCTCAGGCAAAAACATTAAGTACTTC.

This clonotype was seen ten or more times. CDR3 loop: CASSLGTSSYEQYF. CDR3 nucleotide sequence: TGCGCCAGCAGCCTAGGGACAAGCTCCTACGAGCAGTACTTC. The chain employs TRBV5-1 and TRBJ2-7, with D possibly matching TRBD1 (6 bases). The CDR3 spans 14 residues. CDR1 is SGHRS and CDR2 is YFSETQ in the germline V gene. V lost 4 bases and J 0 bases, leaving 11 bases between the germline ends.

In this sample, this clonotype turned up many times. The chain couples TRBV6-5 to TRBJ1-1, with no clear D. Germline V gene lookup returns CDR1 MNHEY and CDR2 SVGAGI. CDR3 length: 14 amino acids. V was trimmed by 1 base and J by 4 bases, leaving 10 bases between them. CDR3 loop: CASSYLVESTEAFF. CDR3 nucleotide sequence: TGTGCCAGCAGTTACTTGGTAGAGAGCACTGAAGCTTTCTTT.